These T cell receptor beta chains were read from a single sample in a study of blood T cell repertoires in COVID-19. Libraries were prepared by immunoSEQ multiplex PCR; TCRdb keeps only in-frame clonotypes and omits some of them. The table records some 43,000 clones, about 81% of them present only once. Sequenced sample: peripheral blood. The receptors stem from a middle-aged man with active or convalescent COVID-19. Each CDR3 is given with its conserved first and last residue. D genes are given only for firm matches. A clone size is listed for some rows: how often the clone was seen (once, few, many), or a class if it is expanded.

v_call: TRBV11-2; j_call: TRBJ2-2; clone_size: once; d_call: -; cdr3_nt: TGTGCCAGCAGCTTAGATCGAGGACTAAGGGAGCTGTTTTTT; cdr3_aa: CASSLDRGLRELFF
v_call: TRBV19; j_call: TRBJ2-6; clone_size: once; d_call: -; cdr3_nt: TGTGCCAGTAGTAACCCGACAGGGGCCAACGTCCTGACTTTC; cdr3_aa: CASSNPTGANVLTF
v_call: TRBV6-5; j_call: TRBJ1-2; clone_size: -; d_call: -; cdr3_nt: TGTGCCAGCAGCCCATCTTGGGCAGGGGACGGCTACACCTTC; cdr3_aa: CASSPSWAGDGYTF
v_call: TRBV30; j_call: TRBJ1-6; clone_size: -; d_call: -; cdr3_nt: TGTGCCTGGAGCGGACAGTACAATTCACCCCTCCACTTT; cdr3_aa: CAWSGQYNSPLHF
v_call: TRBV5-1; j_call: TRBJ2-5; clone_size: few; d_call: TRBD2; cdr3_nt: TGCGCCAGCGCAGTCTCCCCCCTCGGTAGCGGGAGTTTAACGACCCAGTACTTC; cdr3_aa: CASAVSPLGSGSLTTQYF
v_call: TRBV18; j_call: TRBJ1-5; clone_size: -; d_call: -; cdr3_nt: TGTGCCAGCTCGTCCCGGGACAAAAGCAATCAGCCCCAGCATTTT; cdr3_aa: CASSSRDKSNQPQHF
v_call: TRBV7-8; j_call: TRBJ1-2; clone_size: -; d_call: -; cdr3_nt: TGTGCCAGCAGCACCGACAGAGGGGGTGGCTACACCTTC; cdr3_aa: CASSTDRGGGYTF
v_call: TRBV6-1; j_call: TRBJ2-3; clone_size: once; d_call: TRBD2; cdr3_nt: TGTGCCAGCAGTGTGAACAGGGGTGGTAGCGGGAGTCTCACAGATACGCAGTATTTT; cdr3_aa: CASSVNRGGSGSLTDTQYF
v_call: TRBV5-6; j_call: TRBJ1-1; clone_size: few; d_call: -; cdr3_nt: TGTGCCAGCAGCTTGTTTATGGGCTTGGACACTGAAGCTTTCTTT; cdr3_aa: CASSLFMGLDTEAFF
v_call: TRBV6-5; j_call: TRBJ1-1; clone_size: -; d_call: -; cdr3_nt: TGTGCCAGCAGTTACGGCGGGTTCCCTGAAGCTTTCTTT; cdr3_aa: CASSYGGFPEAFF
v_call: TRBV3-1/TRBV3-2; j_call: TRBJ2-2; clone_size: -; d_call: TRBD1; cdr3_nt: TGTGCCAGCAGCCAACCCGGACAGGGTACCACCGGGGAGCTGTTTTTT; cdr3_aa: CASSQPGQGTTGELFF
v_call: TRBV6-5; j_call: TRBJ2-3; clone_size: -; d_call: TRBD1; cdr3_nt: TGTGCCATGCAGGACAGGAGCACAGATACGCAGTATTTT; cdr3_aa: CAMQDRSTDTQYF
v_call: TRBV4-1; j_call: TRBJ1-1; clone_size: -; d_call: TRBD1; cdr3_nt: TGCGCCAGCAGCCAAGAACACAGAACAGGGGCATCTGAAGCTTTCTTT; cdr3_aa: CASSQEHRTGASEAFF
v_call: TRBV5-4; j_call: TRBJ2-5; clone_size: -; d_call: TRBD2; cdr3_nt: TGTGCCTGGGGGGGAACAGGTCCCGCTGAGACCCAGTACTTC; cdr3_aa: CAWGGTGPAETQYF
v_call: TRBV2; j_call: TRBJ1-1; clone_size: -; d_call: -; cdr3_nt: TGTGCCAGCAGTGAACAAGCTGCTGAAGCTTTCTTT; cdr3_aa: CASSEQAAEAFF
v_call: TRBV10-3; j_call: TRBJ2-7; clone_size: -; d_call: -; cdr3_nt: TGTGCCATCAGTGAACGTAGCGAGGCCTACGAGCAGTACTTC; cdr3_aa: CAISERSEAYEQYF
v_call: TRBV7-2; j_call: TRBJ1-6; clone_size: -; d_call: TRBD1; cdr3_nt: TGTGCCAGCAGCTTACAGGGGGTCCGGTCTAATTCACCCCTCCACTTT; cdr3_aa: CASSLQGVRSNSPLHF
v_call: TRBV9; j_call: TRBJ2-3; clone_size: -; d_call: -; cdr3_nt: TGTGCCAGCAGCGTTACCCTGCAGGGCACAGATACGCAGTATTTT; cdr3_aa: CASSVTLQGTDTQYF
v_call: TRBV19; j_call: TRBJ2-1; clone_size: few; d_call: TRBD2; cdr3_nt: TGTGCCACGCAACTAGCGGTCGGCCCCTACAATGAGCAGTTCTTC; cdr3_aa: CATQLAVGPYNEQFF
v_call: TRBV4-3; j_call: TRBJ2-7; clone_size: -; d_call: -; cdr3_nt: TGCGCCAGCAGCCAAGGATCAGGGGCCTCCTACGAGCAGTACTTC; cdr3_aa: CASSQGSGASYEQYF
v_call: TRBV27; j_call: TRBJ2-1; clone_size: -; d_call: TRBD2; cdr3_nt: TGTGCCAGCAGTTTAAATCGTAAAGGACTAGCGGGGGGACCCTTATCCAATGAGCAGTTCTTC; cdr3_aa: CASSLNRKGLAGGPLSNEQFF
v_call: TRBV4-1; j_call: TRBJ1-1; clone_size: few; d_call: -; cdr3_nt: TGCGCCAGCAGCCAAGTGATAGGAGGCACTGAAGCTTTCTTT; cdr3_aa: CASSQVIGGTEAFF
v_call: TRBV28; j_call: TRBJ1-5; clone_size: once; d_call: -; cdr3_nt: TGTGCCAGCAGTTTACTGGGCGGGTATAGCAATCAGCCCCAGCATTTT; cdr3_aa: CASSLLGGYSNQPQHF
v_call: TRBV24-1; j_call: TRBJ2-2; clone_size: -; d_call: -; cdr3_nt: TGTGCCACCAGTGAGCCCGGGACTAACACCGGGGAGCTGTTTTTT; cdr3_aa: CATSEPGTNTGELFF
v_call: TRBV7-2; j_call: TRBJ1-1; clone_size: -; d_call: -; cdr3_nt: TGTGCCAGCAGCTCCAGGGCGAGTGGGCCTGAAGCTTTCTTT; cdr3_aa: CASSSRASGPEAFF
v_call: TRBV5-6; j_call: TRBJ1-6; clone_size: -; d_call: -; cdr3_nt: TGTGCCAGCAGCGAGGACAGTAATAATTCACCCCTCCACTTT; cdr3_aa: CASSEDSNNSPLHF
v_call: TRBV19; j_call: TRBJ2-3; clone_size: once; d_call: -; cdr3_nt: TGTGCCAGTAGTAAACCTCTAGGGGGTTCAGATACGCAGTATTTT; cdr3_aa: CASSKPLGGSDTQYF
v_call: TRBV7-9; j_call: TRBJ2-5; clone_size: -; d_call: -; cdr3_nt: TGTGCCAGCAGCTTAGGTGGCGGTGAGACCCAGTACTTC; cdr3_aa: CASSLGGGETQYF
v_call: TRBV28; j_call: TRBJ2-7; clone_size: -; d_call: TRBD1; cdr3_nt: TGTGCCAGCAGTGCTCCGGGACAGGGGGCCGAGCAGTACTTC; cdr3_aa: CASSAPGQGAEQYF
v_call: TRBV5-1; j_call: TRBJ2-2; clone_size: once; d_call: TRBD2; cdr3_nt: TGCGCCAGCAGCTTGTATCAGCTCGGACTAGCGGACACCGGGGAGCTGTTTTTT; cdr3_aa: CASSLYQLGLADTGELFF
v_call: TRBV20-1; j_call: TRBJ1-1; clone_size: -; d_call: TRBD1; cdr3_nt: TGCGTTATACAGGGGGCAAATGAAGCTTTCTTT; cdr3_aa: CVIQGANEAFF
v_call: TRBV28; j_call: TRBJ1-1; clone_size: -; d_call: TRBD1; cdr3_nt: TGTGCCAGCAGTTTAGTGGGACAGGGGGCCGACACTGAAGCTTTCTTT; cdr3_aa: CASSLVGQGADTEAFF
v_call: TRBV6-1; j_call: TRBJ1-5; clone_size: -; d_call: -; cdr3_nt: TGTGCCAGCAGTGAGAATGGGCATAGCAATCAGCCCCAGCATTTT; cdr3_aa: CASSENGHSNQPQHF
v_call: TRBV19; j_call: TRBJ2-7; clone_size: -; d_call: -; cdr3_nt: TGTGCCAGTAGTTATGGACAGACGTCCTACGAGCAGTACTTC; cdr3_aa: CASSYGQTSYEQYF
v_call: TRBV6-5; j_call: TRBJ1-4; clone_size: -; d_call: -; cdr3_nt: TGTGCCCGTCCCTGGGCCACCCATGAAAAACTGTTTTTT; cdr3_aa: CARPWATHEKLFF
v_call: TRBV27; j_call: TRBJ2-7; clone_size: -; d_call: TRBD1; cdr3_nt: TGTGCCAGCCTCGACAGGGGCGAGCAGTACTTC; cdr3_aa: CASLDRGEQYF
v_call: TRBV30; j_call: TRBJ1-1; clone_size: -; d_call: -; cdr3_nt: TGTGCCTGGAGTGTACCCAAGGGGGGGGGCGCTGAAGCTTTCTTT; cdr3_aa: CAWSVPKGGGAEAFF
v_call: TRBV30; j_call: TRBJ1-2; clone_size: -; d_call: -; cdr3_nt: TGTGCCTGGCTCAAGCGCCGGGGATGGGGGGACTATGGCTACACCTTC; cdr3_aa: CAWLKRRGWGDYGYTF
v_call: TRBV10-2; j_call: TRBJ2-5; clone_size: -; d_call: -; cdr3_nt: TGCGCCAGCAGTGATCGGGGGGCGAATCAAGAGACCCAGTACTTC; cdr3_aa: CASSDRGANQETQYF
v_call: TRBV28; j_call: TRBJ2-7; clone_size: once; d_call: -; cdr3_nt: TGTGCCAGCCGGGGCATCGGGGGCGAGCAGTACTTC; cdr3_aa: CASRGIGGEQYF
v_call: TRBV6-5; j_call: TRBJ2-5; clone_size: -; d_call: TRBD1; cdr3_nt: TGTGCCAGCAGAAATAGACAGGGGATACAAGAGACCCAGTACTTC; cdr3_aa: CASRNRQGIQETQYF
v_call: TRBV5-8; j_call: TRBJ1-2; clone_size: -; d_call: TRBD1; cdr3_nt: TGTGCCAGCAGCCAAGTCGGGACAGGGAATACGGGAGGCTACACCTTC; cdr3_aa: CASSQVGTGNTGGYTF